A single TCR beta chain is shown here with its context. Produced via immunoSEQ multiplex PCR; TCRdb's table is partial and in-frame only. The repertoire holds about 110,000 clones, with roughly 86% as singletons. This entry is derived from a study of radiotherapy plus CTLA-4 blockade in lung cancer. The material was peripheral blood, obtained from a patient treated with radiotherapy plus ipilimumab. The origin of this receptor is a human donor with non-small cell lung cancer that progressed on radiotherapy plus ipilimumab. Some clones in this sample may be carry-over from other donors' samples.

The CDR3 sequence: CATPLEGRVPDTQYF. The CDR3 DNA reads TGTGCCACCCCTTTGGAGGGGCGCGTCCCAGATACGCAGTATTTT. The rearrangement uses TRBV6-1 and TRBJ2-3; a weak D match, TRBD2 (6 bases). Looked up from germline, CDR1 is MNHNS and CDR2 is SASEGT. This CDR3 is built from 15 residues. Deletions cut 10 bases from V and 4 bases from J, with 21 bases between.